This entry lists 23 T cell receptor beta chains sequenced from one sample in a study of T cell changes during pregnancy in multiple sclerosis. Clones were sequenced by immunoSEQ multiplex PCR, and TCRdb holds only the in-frame ones, with some missing. Of approximately 45,000 clones listed, around 91% were seen once; the top ten hold 0.3% to 0.45%. The material was CD4+ T cells from peripheral blood mononuclear cells, obtained in the second trimester of pregnancy. These receptors were collected from a female donor in good health, enrolled as a control in a pregnancy study.

The V call is TRBV7-9, the J call TRBJ1-2, with 7 bases matching TRBD1. Looked up from germline, CDR1 is SEHNR and CDR2 is FQNEAQ (reference sequence). The CDR3 consists of 15 residues. With 5 bases clipped from V and 4 bases from J, the junction kept 10 bases outside the gene matches. The CDR3, as DNA: TGTGCCAGCAGCACCAGAAGGGACAGTGTCTATGGCTACACCTTC. Translating gives CASSTRRDSVYGYTF.

The V and J genes are TRBV11-2 and TRBJ1-2; TRBD1 matches 9 bases. Germline CDR1 reads SGHAT; CDR2 reads FQNNGV. The length of the CDR3 is 15 residues. V was clipped by 1 base and J by 6 bases; unmatched bases: 6. The CDR3 DNA reads as TGTGCCAGCAGCTTAGCCTACAGGGGGCTGAATGGCTACACCTTC. Its protein product is CASSLAYRGLNGYTF.

V usage is TRBV7-8 and J usage is TRBJ1-1, with 8 bases that match TRBD1. There are 13 residues in the CDR3. Trimming took 5 bases from V and 6 from J; bases not matched to a gene: 5. Germline V CDR1 and CDR2: SGHVS, FQNEAQ. This CDR3 reads CASSTGGKAEAFF. The CDR3 nucleotides read TGTGCCAGCAGCACAGGGGGGAAGGCTGAAGCTTTCTTT.

The CDR3: CATSRAGQGTEAFF. DNA of the CDR3: TGTGCCACCAGCAGAGCGGGACAGGGCACTGAAGCTTTCTTT. V gene TRBV15 combines with J gene TRBJ1-1, with 9 bases identical to TRBD1. The CDR3 contains 14 residues. Germline CDR1 LNHNV, CDR2 YYDKDF (reference sequence). V lost 1 base, J lost 4 bases, and 1 base stayed unmatched.

This clone was counted once. The genes are TRBV7-8 and TRBJ1-1, with no clear D. The CDR3 spans 14 residues. Germline CDR1 SGHVS, CDR2 FQNEAQ. The V end was cut by 3 bases, the J end by 0 bases, with 8 bases between. CDR3 amino acids: CASSLNRLNTEAFF. Written as DNA, the CDR3 is TGTGCCAGCAGCTTGAACAGATTGAACACTGAAGCTTTCTTT.

The chain carries TRBV7-2 and TRBJ1-1, with 9 bases aligning to TRBD1. The V gene end was trimmed by 5 bases and the J gene end by 3 bases; junction bases not matched to a gene: 4. This CDR3 region has 14 residues. Germline V gene sequence: CDR1 SGHTA, CDR2 FQGNSA. CDR3 amino acids: CASSTTGGDTEAFF. Here the CDR3 DNA reads TGTGCCAGCAGCACGACAGGGGGGGACACTGAAGCTTTCTTT. The variable domain in full, with the rest retrieved from reference TRBV7-2 and TRBJ1-1, is GAGVSQSPSNKVTEKGKDVELRCDPISGHTALYWYRQSLGQGLEFLIYFQGNSAPDKSGLPSDRFSAERTGGSVSTLTIQRTQQEDSAVYLCASSTTGGDTEAFFGQGTRLTVV.

This chain links TRBV9 with TRBJ2-4; 7 nucleotides match TRBD1. V shed 3 bases and J 0 bases; nucleotides not matched to a gene: 9. The CDR3 spans 17 residues. CDR1 and CDR2 (germline): SGDLS, YYNGEE. The CDR3 nucleotides are TGTGCCAGCAGCGGGGACAGTGATACACTAGCCAAAAACATTCAGTACTTC. It is translated as CASSGDSDTLAKNIQYF.

This clone appeared once. The rearrangement joins TRBV6-6 to TRBJ1-1, with D maybe TRBD1 (5 bases). The CDR3 totals 13 residues. Germline lookup yields CDR1 MNHNY and CDR2 SVGAGI (reference sequence). V was trimmed by 6 bases and J by 8 bases, leaving 16 bases between them. CDR3 bases: TGTGCCAGCAGCGACGATGCGACAGCAGAAGCTTTCTTT. It codes for CASSDDATAEAFF.

The chain carries TRBV30 and TRBJ1-2; TRBD1 is a possible D gene (5 bases). V gave up 4 bases and J gave up 5 bases, with 26 bases separating them. Germline V gives CDR1 GTSNPN, CDR2 SVGIG (reference sequence). CDR3 size: 17 residues. The CDR3 nucleotides are TGTGCCTGGATCCGGATTAAGACGGGGGGTGTTGGATATGGCTACACCTTC. This encodes CAWIRIKTGGVGYGYTF.

The rearrangement links TRBV4-1 to TRBJ2-3; D perhaps matches TRBD2 (5 bases). CDR1 and CDR2 (germline): MGHRA, YSYEKL. The CDR3 covers 15 residues. V lost 0 bases, J lost 5 bases, and 12 bases lay in between. Here the CDR3 DNA reads TGCGCCAGCAGCCAAGATGTCCCGAGCGGAGATACGCAGTATTTT. The encoded protein is CASSQDVPSGDTQYF.

Comment on this clone: One junction end disagrees with the germline gene, perhaps due to a read error. This sequence joins TRBV14 and TRBJ2-7, with 7 bases that match TRBD1. This CDR3 is 13 amino acids long. Germline assignment: CDR1 SGHDN and CDR2 FVKESK. The CDR3 bases are TGTGCCAGCAGCCAAGCGCAAGGCGTGACAGGGCACTTC. Amino acids: CASSQAQGVTGHF.

This clone was seen once. The chain has TRBV5-6 and TRBJ2-4; maybe TRBD2 (6 bases). This CDR3 contains 14 residues. Per germline, CDR1 SGHDT and CDR2 YYEEEE. Trimming cost V 3 bases and J 4 bases, with 11 bases left between them. CDR3 nucleotides: TGTGCCAGCAGCTCAGGACGGGGGAAAAACATTCAGTACTTC. Protein product: CASSSGRGKNIQYF.

The chain combines TRBV29-1 with TRBJ2-7; D is unresolved. This CDR3 comprises 13 residues. The germline V and J ends were trimmed by 5 bases and 2 bases, with 13 bases remaining between them. From germline, CDR1 is SQVTM and CDR2 ANQGSEA. CDR3 region: CSVYQVLTYEQYF. DNA for the CDR3: TGCAGCGTTTATCAGGTTCTAACCTACGAGCAGTACTTC.

This sequence joins TRBV29-1 and TRBJ1-1, with 7 bases identical to TRBD1. The CDR3 length is 15 residues. Trimming cost V 6 bases and J 0 bases; bases outside gene matches: 10. The germline gives CDR1 SQVTM, CDR2 ANQGSEA. CDR3 nucleotide sequence: TGCAGCGTAGAGGGACAGCGAGTTATGAACACTGAAGCTTTCTTT. Protein product: CSVEGQRVMNTEAFF.

The chain is built from TRBV5-6 and TRBJ2-2, with 11 bases identical to TRBD1. Germline CDR1 reads SGHDT; CDR2 reads YYEEEE. J gave up 4 bases and V 4 bases, and 9 bases lay outside the gene matches. The CDR3 length is 17 residues. CDR3 DNA: TGTGCCAGCAGCCCTACCGGACAGGGGGCCTTCACCGGGGAGCTGTTTTTT. Translating gives CASSPTGQGAFTGELFF.

The V call is TRBV9, the J call TRBJ1-6; 10 positions match TRBD1. V shed 4 bases and J 8 bases; nucleotides not matched to a gene: 6. The CDR3 contains 15 residues. Germline CDR1 SGDLS, CDR2 YYNGEE. CDR3 coding DNA: TGTGCCAGCAGCATCCGGACAGGGGGGGATTCACCCCTCCACTTT. Its protein product is CASSIRTGGDSPLHF.

The chain couples TRBV7-9 to TRBJ1-5; a weak D match, TRBD1 (6 bases). Deletions cut 4 bases from V and 7 bases from J, with 8 bases between. The CDR3 has 12 amino acids. The germline V gene has CDR1 SEHNR and CDR2 FQNEAQ (reference sequence). CDR3 protein: CASSWTEQPQHF. In DNA, the CDR3 is TGTGCCAGCAGCTGGACAGAGCAGCCCCAGCATTTT. Using reference TRBV7-9 and TRBJ1-5 for the parts outside the CDR3, the full variable domain is DTGVSQNPRHKITKRGQNVTFRCDPISEHNRLYWYRQTLGQGPEFLTYFQNEAQLEKSRLLSDRFSAERPKGSFSTLEIQRTEQGDSAMYLCASSWTEQPQHFGDGTRLSIL.

The chain links TRBV7-9 to TRBJ2-1; 10 bases map to TRBD2. CDR3 length: 19 amino acids. The V and J ends lost 5 bases and 1 base, in that order; junction bases with no gene match: 14. Germline CDR1 reads SEHNR; CDR2 reads FQNEAQ (reference sequence). The CDR3 protein is CASSQQLAGRALSYNEQFF. Here the CDR3 DNA reads TGTGCCAGCAGCCAACAACTAGCGGGGAGGGCCTTGTCCTACAATGAGCAGTTCTTC.

The gene calls are TRBV6-5 and TRBJ2-7, with a possible D match to TRBD1 (5 bases). CDR3 size: 15 residues. Germline V gives CDR1 MNHEY, CDR2 SVGAGI. The V end lost 2 bases, the J end lost 5 bases, and 16 bases lay between the germline ends. The CDR3 reads CASSYLSRDVHEQYF. The DNA of the CDR3 is TGTGCCAGCAGTTACCTCTCCAGGGATGTGCACGAGCAGTACTTC.

The chain employs TRBV4-3 and TRBJ1-2; D unresolved. CDR3 length: 14 amino acids. In germline, CDR1 is LGHNA, CDR2 YSLEER. Trimming pared 2 bases from V and 1 base from J, leaving 8 bases between. As DNA, the CDR3 is TGCGCCAGCAGCCAATCACAGATTAACTATGGCTACACCTTC. It is translated as CASSQSQINYGYTF.

V and J are TRBV13 and TRBJ2-1; TRBD2 matches 9 bases. Germline V gene lookup returns CDR1 PRHDT and CDR2 FYEKMQ (reference sequence). The J segment lost 1 base and the V segment lost 2 bases, leaving 3 bases of the junction unmatched. The CDR3 extends over 16 amino acids. CDR3 in DNA: TGTGCCAGCAGCTTACCTAGCGGGGTGTCCTACAATGAGCAGTTCTTC. This encodes CASSLPSGVSYNEQFF. Full variable domain (missing parts from reference TRBV13 and TRBJ2-1): AAGVIQSPRHLIKEKRETATLKCYPIPRHDTVYWYQQGPGQDPQFLISFYEKMQSDKGSIPDRFSAQQFSDYHSELNMSSLELGDSALYFCASSLPSGVSYNEQFFGPGTRLTVL.

This clone was observed once. V usage is TRBV7-9 and J usage is TRBJ2-1; 10 nucleotides agree with TRBD2. In germline, CDR1 is SEHNR, CDR2 FQNEAQ (reference sequence). The length of the CDR3 is 16 residues. The junction had 8 bases not matched to a gene; V was cut back by 6 bases and J by 3 bases. CDR3 sequence reads: CASSLTAGGFYNEQFF. The CDR3 nucleotides are TGTGCCAGCAGTCTGACAGCGGGGGGGTTCTACAATGAGCAGTTCTTC. Supplemented by reference TRBV7-9 and TRBJ2-1, the full variable domain reads DTGVSQNPRHKITKRGQNVTFRCDPISEHNRLYWYRQTLGQGPEFLTYFQNEAQLEKSRLLSDRFSAERPKGSFSTLEIQRTEQGDSAMYLCASSLTAGGFYNEQFFGPGTRLTVL.

This clone was detected only a few times. The chain has TRBV4-1 and TRBJ1-1; D possibly corresponds to TRBD1 (5 bases). Germline V gene data show CDR1 as MGHRA and CDR2 as YSYEKL. CDR3 size: 13 residues. V dropped 0 bases and J dropped 3 bases, with 5 bases sitting between them. The CDR3 DNA reads as TGCGCCAGCAGCCAAGACAGGGACACTGAAGCTTTCTTT. Its translation: CASSQDRDTEAFF.